This is a list of T cell receptor beta chains from one sample in a study of T cell responses to AZD1222 COVID-19 vaccine. Repertoires were generated with immunoSEQ multiplex PCR, while TCRdb's copy carries only in-frame clones and drops some. The sample yields 95,000 to 110,000 clones, about 93% seen once. The sample here was peripheral blood, taken on day 0 of AZD1222 vaccination. All receptors come from an adult in good health. CDR3s include the opening cysteine and the closing phenylalanine or tryptophan. Fields, in order: V gene, CDR3 length, J gene, clone size, CDR3 protein. A clone size is listed for some rows: how often the clone was seen (once, few, many), or a class if it is expanded.

TRBV28,15,TRBJ2-2,NA,CASSWTSGQFAELFF
TRBV30,16,TRBJ1-2,NA,CAWSYLGGDPWYGYTF
TRBV10-3,13,TRBJ2-2,NA,CAISDEGNGELFF
TRBV5-6,16,TRBJ2-7,NA,CASSWGAGGSYYEQYF
TRBV27,16,TRBJ2-3,NA,CASSPWTGIEGDTQYF
TRBV7-9,15,TRBJ2-3,NA,CASSFTSGTTDTQYF
TRBV7-9,14,TRBJ2-2,NA,CASSFTGITGELFF
TRBV11-3,17,TRBJ1-1,once,CASSLDKTGHLNTEAFF
TRBV15,17,TRBJ1-5,NA,CATSSEGIRYINQPQHF
TRBV6-2/TRBV6-3,16,TRBJ1-4,NA,CASSHGGRATNEKLFF
TRBV6-2/TRBV6-3,14,TRBJ1-2,NA,CASSLRTIFYGYTF
TRBV7-8,14,TRBJ2-5,NA,CASSSVAGGETQYF
TRBV28,17,TRBJ1-5,NA,CASRISGEVIGNQPQHF
TRBV6-5,15,TRBJ2-7,NA,CASSPIVPGGYEQYF
TRBV6-5,15,TRBJ1-6,NA,CASSYRGIGNSPLHF
TRBV2,16,TRBJ2-1,once,CASTLHRGRRDNEQFF
TRBV10-3,16,TRBJ2-7,NA,CAISESLKGDSYEQYF
TRBV7-8,15,TRBJ2-7,NA,CASTPFVAGLYEQYF
TRBV5-1,15,TRBJ1-5,many,CASSLEDSRNQPQHF
TRBV3-1/TRBV3-2,14,TRBJ2-7,once,CASSQAGGLGEQYF
TRBV24-1,15,TRBJ2-3,NA,CATSDLRDSTDTQYF
TRBV11-2,17,TRBJ2-7,NA,CASSFPFRGRGRYEQYF
TRBV6-1,12,TRBJ2-7,NA,CASSEAGYEQYF
TRBV27,13,TRBJ2-7,NA,CASSLARGGEQYF
TRBV7-8,14,TRBJ2-5,NA,CASSQRQGQETQYF
TRBV5-1,15,TRBJ2-6,NA,CASSLAGTGANVLTF
TRBV21-1,18,TRBJ2-1,NA,CASSSPGRQTSSYNEQFF
TRBV3-1/TRBV3-2,15,TRBJ1-2,NA,CASSQEGGWYYGYTF
TRBV7-9,14,TRBJ1-3,NA,CASSPRFSGNTIYF
TRBV6-5,14,TRBJ2-7,NA,CASDRRRDHGEQYF
TRBV28,13,TRBJ2-3,NA,CASTSTSPNTQYF